This TCR beta chain was captured in a study of blood T cell repertoires in COVID-19. Across the whole study: The study drew acute and convalescent COVID-19 samples from the United States, Italy and Spain.

In the authors' methods: Reference gene primer amplification in the assay estimated nucleated cell counts. Method: immunoSEQ multiplex PCR; TCRdb's copy keeps in-frame clones and lacks some. V, J and clone size are those of that table, while D and trimming were read from the DNA. Of about 200,000 clones listed, 80% to 90% are singletons. Participant ages covered about 18 to 90 years across 24 US areas. Someone with COVID-19 had been met by exposed participants within 2 weeks before study entry. Sequencing was performed on PBMCs or T cells enriched from blood (not recorded which). The TCR sequence derives from a woman aged 50 to 60 who had been exposed to COVID-19.

CDR3 sequence reads: CATSRDSHTEAFF. CDR3 DNA: TGTGCCACCAGCAGAGATTCTCACACTGAAGCTTTCTTT. The V gene is TRBV15, the J gene TRBJ1-1; D remains unclear. The CDR3 is 13 residues long. CDR1 is LNHNV, CDR2 YYDKDF, per germline (reference sequence). V was clipped by 0 bases and J by 3 bases, with 5 bases between them.